This T cell receptor (beta chain) is from a study of shared clonotypes between healthy human individuals. The study, taken as a whole, reports: Naive CD4 clonotype sharing across a few donors was about 5%. A small donor pool kept down the genetic and exposure-history diversity that was represented.

This CDR3 has 14 residues. Per the germline V gene, CDR1 is MNHNS and CDR2 is SASEGT. With 6 bases clipped from V and 6 bases from J, the junction kept 9 bases outside the gene matches. CD45RO-negative cells were positively selected for CCR7, leaving out terminally differentiated effector memory CD45RA+ cells. In the case of this clone: Antigen unknown.

Profiling relied on immunoSEQ multiplex PCR, and the TCRdb table lists in-frame clones only, not all of them. The sample contains millions of clones, under 95% of which appear only once. This chain uses TRBV6-1 with TRBJ2-7; 9 bases are a match to TRBD2. This TCR was recovered from a man younger than 35 in good health. Some clones in this sample may be carry-over from other donors' samples. Sequenced: naive CD8+ T cells from PBMCs. CDR3 sequence: CASRGGLASSEQYF. DNA for the CDR3: TGTGCCAGCAGGGGCGGACTAGCGAGTAGCGAGCAGTACTTC.